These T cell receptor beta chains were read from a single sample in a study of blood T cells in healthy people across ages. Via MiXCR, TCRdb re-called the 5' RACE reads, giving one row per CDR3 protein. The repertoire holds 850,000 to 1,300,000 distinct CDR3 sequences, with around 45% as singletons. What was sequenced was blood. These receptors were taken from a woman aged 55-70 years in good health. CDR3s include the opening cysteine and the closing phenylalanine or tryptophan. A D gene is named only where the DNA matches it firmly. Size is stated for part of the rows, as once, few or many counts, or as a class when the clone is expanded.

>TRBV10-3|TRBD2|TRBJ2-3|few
TGTGCCATCAATCAGGGACTAGCGGGAGGGAGCACAGATACGCAGTATTTT
CAINQGLAGGSTDTQYF
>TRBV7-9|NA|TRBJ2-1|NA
TGTGCCAGCAGTTTCCTCATGGGCCAGCGGCAGTTCTTC
CASSFLMGQRQFF
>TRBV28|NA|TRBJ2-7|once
TGTGCCAGCAGAAAAAGACCCATCAGACTATACTCCTACGAGCAGTACTTC
CASRKRPIRLYSYEQYF
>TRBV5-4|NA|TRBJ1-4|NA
TGTGCCAGCAGCTTGGTGGGGGGCACCGGTGAAAAACTGTTTTTT
CASSLVGGTGEKLFF
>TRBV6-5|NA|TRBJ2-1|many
TGTGCCAGCAGTTACGGGGGACGAGCTCGGGAGCAGTTCTTC
CASSYGGRAREQFF
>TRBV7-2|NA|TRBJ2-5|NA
TGTGCCAGCAGTTCGGGACCCCCTTCCCAGTACTTC
CASSSGPPSQYF
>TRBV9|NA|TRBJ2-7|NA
TGTGCCAGCAGCGTAGCCTCCGGGGACAATTCCTACGAGCAGTACTTC
CASSVASGDNSYEQYF
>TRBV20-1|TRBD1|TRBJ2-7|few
TGCAGTGCTAGCGGACAGGGAGAAGCCTACGAGCAGTACTTC
CSASGQGEAYEQYF
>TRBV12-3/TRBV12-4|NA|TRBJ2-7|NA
TGTGCCAGCAGTTCCCTGACTAGGAGCTCCTACGAGCAGTACTTC
CASSSLTRSSYEQYF
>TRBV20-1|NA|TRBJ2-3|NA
TGCAGTCCAAGTGAGCCACGGGGCTTTGGAAATACGCAGTATTTT
CSPSEPRGFGNTQYF
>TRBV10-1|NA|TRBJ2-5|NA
TGCGCCAGCAGCCGAGCAGGGGCTGAGACCCAGTACTTC
CASSRAGAETQYF
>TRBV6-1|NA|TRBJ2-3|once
TGTGCCAGCAGTGAAGTCGGAACCCTTACGCAGTATTTT
CASSEVGTLTQYF
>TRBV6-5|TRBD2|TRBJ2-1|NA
TGTGCCAGCAGTTACGCAGCGGGAGGGTACAATGAGCAGTTCTTC
CASSYAAGGYNEQFF
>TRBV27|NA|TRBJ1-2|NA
TGTGCCAGCAGTTTAATGGGGCAGAACTATGGCTACACCTTC
CASSLMGQNYGYTF
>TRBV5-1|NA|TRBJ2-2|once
TGCGCCAGCAGCACACTACTAGATTCCACCGGGGAGCTGTTTTTT
CASSTLLDSTGELFF
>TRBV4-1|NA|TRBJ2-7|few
TGCGCCAGCAGCGTCTCCCACTCCTACGAGCAGTACTTC
CASSVSHSYEQYF
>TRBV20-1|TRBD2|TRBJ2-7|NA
TGCAGTGCTATGGAGCGGGAGAAAGACGAGCAGTACTTC
CSAMEREKDEQYF
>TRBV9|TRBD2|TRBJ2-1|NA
TGTGCCAGCAGCGTAACTAGCGGGTACAATGAGCAGTTCTTC
CASSVTSGYNEQFF
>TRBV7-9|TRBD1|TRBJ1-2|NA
TGTGCCAGCAGCGCACGAGGGGGCGACTATGGCTACACCTTC
CASSARGGDYGYTF
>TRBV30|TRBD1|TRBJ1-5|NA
TGTGCCTGGAGTTTTGGGACAGGGGCCAATCAGCCCCAGCATTTT
CAWSFGTGANQPQHF
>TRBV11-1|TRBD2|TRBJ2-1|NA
TGTGCCAGCAGCCCAAACCCCAGGACTAGCGGGAGGTTGATCTCCTACAATGAGCAGTTCTTC
CASSPNPRTSGRLISYNEQFF
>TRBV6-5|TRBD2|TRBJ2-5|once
TGTGCCAGCAGGCCACGACTAGCCCCGCGGGAGACCCAGTACTTC
CASRPRLAPRETQYF
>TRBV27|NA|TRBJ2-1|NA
TGTGCCAGCGCTTTGACAGAAGACAATGAGCAGTTCTTC
CASALTEDNEQFF
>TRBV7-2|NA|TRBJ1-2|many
TGTGCCAGCAGCCCTGGCCGGGTTTCCTATGGCTACACCTTC
CASSPGRVSYGYTF
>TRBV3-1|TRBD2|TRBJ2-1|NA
TGTGCCAGCAGCCAAAGGCTGAGCGGGGGGAACAATGAGCAGTTCTTC
CASSQRLSGGNNEQFF
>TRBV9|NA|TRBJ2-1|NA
TGTGCCAGCAGCGCCGGACCCGGGATTGGGCCCTACAATGAGCAGTTCTTC
CASSAGPGIGPYNEQFF
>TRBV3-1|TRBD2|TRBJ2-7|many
TGTGCCAGCAGCCCTCCCGGGACTAGCGCTGACGGCTCCTACGAGCAGTACTTC
CASSPPGTSADGSYEQYF
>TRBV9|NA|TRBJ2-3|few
TGTGCCAGCAGCGTAGAGGTAGACACAGATACGCAGTATTTT
CASSVEVDTDTQYF
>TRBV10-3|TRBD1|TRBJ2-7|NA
TGTGCCATCAGTGGGGGACAGGGACGAGGGTACAATGAGCAGTACTTC
CAISGGQGRGYNEQYF
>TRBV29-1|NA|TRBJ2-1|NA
TGCAGCGTTCGTCCCTATAGCGCACCTGACGATGAGCAGTTCTTC
CSVRPYSAPDDEQFF
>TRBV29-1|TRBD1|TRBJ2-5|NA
TGCAGCGTTGGGGGACAGGGGCTTCAAGAGACCCCGTACTTC
CSVGGQGLQETPYF
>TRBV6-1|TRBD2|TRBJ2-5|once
TGTGCCAGTTTAGCGGGAGGGTATAGTGAGACCCAGTACTTC
CASLAGGYSETQYF
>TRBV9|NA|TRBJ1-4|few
TGTGCCAGCAGCGAGGCTGGCACAACTAATGAAAAACTGTTTTTT
CASSEAGTTNEKLFF
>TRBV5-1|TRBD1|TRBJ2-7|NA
TGCGCCAGCAGCTCCGAGGGGGCTAGATCATACGAGCAGTACTTC
CASSSEGARSYEQYF
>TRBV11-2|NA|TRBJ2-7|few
TGTGCCAGCAGCTTAGATCGACTAAGGTACGAGCAGTACTTC
CASSLDRLRYEQYF